This entry concerns a single T cell receptor (beta chain). The sample holds many counts of this clonotype. It lacks a known antigen. No much larger clonotype is one base removed from it; base qualities were not supplied. The data belong to a study of T cells in Graves' hyperthyroidism and ophthalmopathy (dated by TCRdb to the late 2010s). For the wider study: Peripheral blood samples were taken at initial diagnosis, before any treatment was given. To identify distinguishing TCR V-J signatures, a discovery cohort of about 95 patients was used, comprising some 45 with Graves' ophthalmopathy and about 59 with stable Graves' hyperthyroidism. Prospective prediction of ophthalmopathy was tested in an independent validation cohort consisting of 18 to 20 hyperthyroidism patients and more than 15 patients who later progressed to ophthalmopathy. For training and testing, the 100 or so patients in the discovery cohort were randomly divided in a 7:3 ratio. In addition, the study compared T-cell repertoires in thyroid tissue and in blood from over 5 Graves' hyperthyroidism patients. After sampling, hyperthyroidism patients received methimazole starting at 30 mg daily, and ophthalmopathy patients received high-dose intravenous methylprednisolone. According to the paper, TCR Vbeta CDR3 sequencing was carried out on about 140 peripheral blood samples, which came from some 41 ophthalmopathy, 80 or so hyperthyroidism and approximately 17 progressor patients.

The paper's findings and limits, for the study overall: No statistical method was used to set the sample size in advance, and investigators knew the group allocation. A 13 V-J signature model separated ophthalmopathy from stable hyperthyroidism, with 87.88% sensitivity and about 81% specificity in cross-validation and 80%/75% in testing. Most expanded thyroid clonotypes (frequency above 0.001) were also detected in blood, suggesting blood repertoires may reflect thyroid immune responses. During validation, the model predicted progression to ophthalmopathy a median of about 5.9 months ahead of onset, with almost 71% sensitivity and 72% to 85% specificity.

The hyperthyroidism patients were between 18 and 65 years old and newly diagnosed, with a disease duration of less than 2 months. Patients with uncontrolled infections, other autoimmune diseases, pregnancy or lactation were excluded. Diagnoses were based on clinical symptoms, serum thyroxine and TRAb, thyroid ultrasound and orbital computed tomography. Blood from progressor patients was drawn when they were first diagnosed with hyperthyroidism, before any ophthalmopathy symptoms appeared. Ficoll-Paque density gradient centrifugation was used to isolate PBMCs from around 10 ml of fresh peripheral blood. Progressor patients were defined as those initially diagnosed with Graves' hyperthyroidism in whom ophthalmopathy developed during follow-up. Total RNA was extracted with Trizol reagent, and quality was checked on an Agilent 2100 Bioanalyzer. TCR beta CDR3 regions were amplified from RNA transcripts. The TCR CDR3 was subjected to a first round of RT-PCR using the HTBI primer set and the Qiagen OneStep RT-PCR kit. Libraries were constructed in a second round of multiplex PCR, after which size selection and purification were performed. Libraries were sequenced paired-end with 100 bp reads on an Illumina HiSeq2000. As for the authors' bioinformatics: SOAPnuke was used to process the raw data, removing reads that contained adapters or uncalled bases, had a mean Phred below 15, or lacked an exact match to the constant primer or identifier. COPE v1.2.5 was used to merge high-quality paired reads, and clonotypes were defined as unique nucleotide sequences. MiTCR v1.1 was used to align clonotypes to the IMGT TRBV, TRBD and TRBJ reference segments. Only V-J combinations with frequency above 0.0001, covering about 99% of repertoires, were analysed. The TCS score was defined as F50 (clonal expansion) divided by E x V (chaos), with BLOSUM62-based TCRdist calculated between CDR3 peptides within each V-J. Welch's t-statistics and random forest reduced some 510 V-J features to 13, which were used in a naive Bayes classifier (R e1071). TCRdb's own reprocessing of the public reads used fastp at Q25 and MiXCR and kept productive beta chains. Rows merge per CDR3 protein into single entries with the most common DNA and genes. These V and J calls rely on TCRdb rather than the paper's analysis. The sample profile shows roughly 300,000 distinct CDR3 sequences; less than 30% of them were found once. The ten largest clones take up more than 25% of the sample.

In the germline V gene, CDR1 corresponds to SGHVS and CDR2 to FQNEAQ. The CDR3, from cysteine to phenylalanine, totals 13 residues. Kept here is only the CDR3 DNA, which spans 39 bases and is read in frame from base 1. Relative to germline, V is 7 bases shorter and J is 3 bases shorter, with 12 bases between their ends. This clonotype was obtained from a man between 40 and 49 years old with Graves' hyperthyroidism that later progressed to Graves' ophthalmopathy. The chain was built from TRBV7-8 and TRBJ2-5; 5 matching bases give a weak D call of TRBD2. Sequenced: blood. The CDR3 reads CASTRGSKETQYF. Read as DNA, the sequence is TGTGCCAGCACCCGGGGTAGTAAAGAGACCCAGTACTTC.